This T cell receptor (beta chain) derives from a study of blood T cell repertoires in COVID-19. As handled by the study authors: Reference gene primer amplification gave nucleated cell count estimates. The repertoire was sequenced with immunoSEQ multiplex PCR; TCRdb's copy has only in-frame clones and lacks some. Clonal size and the V and J genes are those of that table, whereas D and trimming came from the DNA. The sample contains approximately 300,000 clones, about nine tenths of which appear only once. This clone showed up just once. The sample was peripheral blood. This TCR came from a woman in her twenties or thirties with COVID-19, enrolled during active disease.

CDR3 DNA sequence: TGTGCCAGCAGCTTCGGACAGGGGACCTACGAGCAGTACTTC. It codes for CASSFGQGTYEQYF. J is TRBJ2-7 and V is TRBV11-2; TRBD1 aligns across 9 bases. Germline loops: CDR1 SGHAT, CDR2 FQNNGV. This CDR3 has 14 residues. V gave up 3 bases and J gave up 2 bases; unmatched junction bases: 2.